This T cell receptor beta chain was captured by sequencing in a study of technical replicates of blood from a few donors. Sequencing used immunoSEQ multiplex PCR; TCRdb keeps in-frame clones, though not all of them. The sample includes 90,000 to 100,000 clones, about 95% of them seen just once. The V and J ends lost 5 bases and 3 bases respectively, with 13 bases between them. This CDR3 is 14 amino acids long. Germline CDR1 and CDR2: MDHEN and SYDVKM. The sample taken for sequencing was T cells isolated from PBMCs. J is TRBJ1-2 and V is TRBV28, with D possibly being TRBD1 (6 bases). The receptor was isolated from a human donor in good health. The CDR3 nucleotides are TGTGCCAGCAGTCTCACAGGGAGCTACTATGGCTACACCTTC. Its translation: CASSLTGSYYGYTF.